The clone carrying this TCR beta chain was observed a few times. Its cognate antigen is unknown. The germline V gene encodes CDR1 SGHTA and CDR2 FQGNSA. CDR3 length: 15 residues. V lost 11 bases, J lost 2 bases, and 10 bases stayed unmatched. The data were obtained in a study of T-cell reconstitution after alpha-beta-depleted transplantation in children. Study observations and caveats: After transplant, high TCRbeta diversity at day 60 in some patients arose from surviving recipient T cells and thymic progenitors.

As it was prepared, the TCRbeta library received unique molecular identifiers. MiXCR, run by TCRdb on the PCR reads, gives a single entry per CDR3 protein. The sample comprises almost 500,000 distinct CDR3 sequences, 10% to 13% of which are singletons, and around 2.2% rests with the top ten. The TCR comes from a child aged 2-9 years with inherited bone marrow failure, due to receive a stem cell transplant. The starting material was PBMCs, obtained before TCRalphabeta/CD19-depleted stem cell transplant. V gene TRBV7-2 combines with J gene TRBJ2-3; 10 positions match TRBD2. CDR3 protein: CAAEPTSGTTDTQYF. CDR3 nucleotide sequence: TGTGCCGCCGAGCCCACTAGCGGGACCACAGATACGCAGTATTTT.